The 2 T cell receptor beta chains below were found in one sample sequenced in a study of T cell responses to AZD1222 COVID-19 vaccine. The assay was immunoSEQ multiplex PCR, and TCRdb's table has in-frame clones only and misses some. Of under 140,000 clones detected, about 85% appear once; the ten largest clones hold around 3%. Sequencing used peripheral blood, obtained on day 0 of AZD1222 vaccination. These receptors were obtained from an adult in good health.

This clone occurred once. The chain is built from TRBV19 and TRBJ2-1; no definite D call. Germline-derived CDR1 and CDR2 are LNHDA and SQIVND (reference sequence). V lost 5 bases and J 4 bases, leaving 15 bases between the germline ends. CDR3 length equals 15 residues. The CDR3: CASSPRGGIYNEQFF. DNA of the CDR3: TGTGCCAGTAGTCCTCGAGGTGGGATATACAATGAGCAGTTCTTC.

In this sample, this clone turned up a few times. V usage is TRBV5-6 and J usage is TRBJ2-7; TRBD1 matches at 10 bases. CDR3 length: 14 amino acids. V gave up 3 bases and J gave up 2 bases; unmatched junction bases: 2. CDR1 SGHDT and CDR2 YYEEEE come from the germline V gene. The DNA of the CDR3 is TGTGCCAGCAGCTCCGGGACAGGGGCCTACGAGCAGTACTTC. Residues: CASSSGTGAYEQYF.